The clone carrying this TCR beta chain was counted ten times or more. Its specificity is unknown. The CDR3 runs to 14 residues. V lost 4 bases and J 2 bases, leaving 14 bases between the germline ends. CDR1 SQVTM and CDR2 ANQGSEA come from the germline V gene. The sequenced template was RNA, covering the TCR beta CDR3 region. An opening RT-PCR round employed HTBI primers and preceded a second-round multiplex PCR. MiXCR was run by TCRdb on the multiplex PCR reads, yielding one entry per CDR3 protein. The data hold about 550,000 distinct CDR3 sequences, with 35% to 40% observed a single time. These data belong to a study of Graves' ophthalmopathy and Graves' hyperthyroidism. Overall study context: Hyperthyroidism showing no ophthalmopathy within 18 months of follow-up was stable. Overall study findings and caveats: Also, most clonotypes expanded in the thyroid above 0.001 frequency appeared in blood. A classifier, a 13-signature model, separated ophthalmopathy from stable hyperthyroidism with 87.88% sensitivity and around 83% specificity.

Reliance was placed on clinical symptoms, serum thyroxine, TRAb, thyroid ultrasound and orbital computed tomography for diagnosis. V gene TRBV29-1 combines with J gene TRBJ2-5; D call uncertain. Sequences were obtained from peripheral blood or thyroid tissue (not recorded which). The receptor was isolated from an adult man with Graves' hyperthyroidism. The CDR3: CSVVRTQEQETQYF. As DNA, the CDR3 is TGCAGCGTTGTAAGGACCCAAGAACAAGAGACCCAGTACTTC.